This T cell receptor beta chain was identified during a study of T cells after yellow fever vaccination (dated by TCRdb to about 2019). With regard to the full study: The SMART-Seq v4 Ultra Low Input RNA kit was used to prepare libraries from fractions with low cell numbers. To follow T-cell clones before and after primary and booster YFV17D yellow fever vaccination, bulk TCR alpha and beta repertoires were sequenced over time. Bulk PBMC replicates and cell subsets were isolated from blood drawn at multiple timepoints before and after both primary and secondary immunization. Two healthy male donors, one aged 18 to 30 and one aged 30 to 39 years, were included in the cohort. Study-wide findings and limitations: Compared with the primary T-cell response, the secondary T-cell response was faster but weaker, reaching its peak on day 5 rather than on day 15. A small fraction of clonotypes appeared in both the CD4 and CD8 compartments, likely as a result of convergent recombination. Because the study included only a couple of donors, the extent to which the findings can be generalized is limited. After the booster, most of the clones that had expanded following primary vaccination were detected again (almost 98% of CD4 and more than 85% of CD8), which suggests that memory was broadly maintained. Computational filtering was needed because FACS-sorted repertoires could contain abundant contaminating clonotypes from the bulk population.

This clonotype was counted a few times. Its specific antigen is unknown. No quality values exist for individual bases; no much larger clone is one base distant. This specimen's treatment or condition label, per the study, means: live attenuated yellow fever vaccine strain. At each blood-draw timepoint, two biological replicates of bulk PBMCs were collected. PBMCs were isolated from peripheral blood using a standard Ficoll-Paque protocol. RNA was extracted with TriZol from bulk PBMCs, CD4 and CD8 fractions, and dextramer-positive and dextramer-negative fractions. The instrument was an Illumina NovaSeq 6000. TCR cDNA was synthesized by 5'RACE template switching, through which a universal primer site and unique molecular identifiers were introduced. Priming for cDNA synthesis came from both the TCR alpha and TCR beta constant segments. Libraries were amplified in two PCR steps, with sample barcodes and sequencing adapters added in the second step. Sequencing of the libraries was done on either Illumina HiSeq 2500 (2x100 bp) or NovaSeq (2x150 bp). The study's processing was this. Reads were demultiplexed and collapsed into UMI consensus sequences with MIGEC, and V(D)J alignment was performed with MiXCR. Clonotypes responding to the vaccine were identified with edgeR on replicate PBMC samples, with the criteria of FDR below 0.01 and a log2 fold change above 5 up to day 15. CD4 or CD8 identity was assigned to each bulk clonotype according to whether the clonotype was present at higher abundance in the sequenced CD4 repertoire or the sequenced CD8 repertoire. The public reads were reanalyzed by TCRdb: fastp trimming at Q25, MiXCR alignment, in-frame beta chains only. CDR3 protein sequences are deduplicated, and each keeps its most common genes and DNA. TCRdb assigned the V and J calls; the authors' analysis was not used. The sample table lists hundreds of thousands of distinct CDR3 sequences, 18% of them with a count of one. The ten largest account for about 18% of the sample.

CDR1 is given as SGHRS and CDR2 as YFSETQ, both from the germline V gene. Between the V and J ends, shortened by 3 bases and 6 bases respectively, the junction contains 9 bases. Counted from cysteine to phenylalanine, this CDR3 has 12 amino acids. Only the CDR3 DNA stays, 36 bases, in frame from base 1. The sequence was collected from a man between 18 and 29 years old who received the YFV17D yellow fever vaccine. Recombination linked TRBV5-1 to TRBJ1-1; tentative D gene TRBD1, with 6 bases matching. The source material was PBMCs, sampled before the yellow fever booster vaccination. The CDR3 has the sequence CASSSQGAEAFF. The nucleotide sequence is TGCGCCAGCAGCTCACAGGGTGCTGAAGCTTTCTTT.